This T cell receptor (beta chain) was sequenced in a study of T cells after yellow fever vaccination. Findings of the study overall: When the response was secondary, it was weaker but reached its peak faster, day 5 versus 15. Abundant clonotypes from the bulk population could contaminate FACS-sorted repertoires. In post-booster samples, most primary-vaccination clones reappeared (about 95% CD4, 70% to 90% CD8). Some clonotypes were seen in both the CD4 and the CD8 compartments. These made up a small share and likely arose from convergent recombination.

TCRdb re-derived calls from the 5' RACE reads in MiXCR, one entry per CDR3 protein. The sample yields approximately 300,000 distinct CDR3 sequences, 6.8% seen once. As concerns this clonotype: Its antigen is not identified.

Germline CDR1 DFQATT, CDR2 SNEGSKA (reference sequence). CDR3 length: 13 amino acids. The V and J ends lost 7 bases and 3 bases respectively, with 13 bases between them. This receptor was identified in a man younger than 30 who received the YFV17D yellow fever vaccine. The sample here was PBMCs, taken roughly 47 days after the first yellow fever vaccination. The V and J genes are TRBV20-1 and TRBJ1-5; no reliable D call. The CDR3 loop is CSVSGSSNQPQHF. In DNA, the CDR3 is TGCAGTGTCTCCGGGTCCTCCAATCAGCCCCAGCATTTT.